A selection of T cell receptor beta chains follows, all from one sample in a study of T cell repertoires in cytomegalovirus infection. TCRdb passed the reads through MiXCR, listing each CDR3 protein once. The profile shows 150,000 to 200,000 distinct CDR3 sequences, about 18% of them singletons. Sequencing was done on a sample of CD8+ T cells from PBMCs. All receptors come from a human donor in good health (CMV status not recorded). Some clones in this sample may be carry-over from other donors' samples. The CDR3 runs from the conserved cysteine through the conserved F or W. D genes are given only for firm matches. A clone size is listed for some rows: how often the clone was seen (once, few, many), or a class if it is expanded.

few	NA	TRBV9	TRBJ1-1	TGTGCCAGCAGCGTAGTAGGGGGGAACACTGAAGCTTTCTTT	CASSVVGGNTEAFF
few	TRBD1	TRBV2	TRBJ1-1	TGTGCCACCCCGGGACAGGGGCCCACCACTGAAGCTTTCTTT	CATPGQGPTTEAFF
NA	NA	TRBV6-5	TRBJ1-6	TGTGCCAGCACCTCCTCTTGGGTCGGGTTGAGTAATTCACCCCTCCACTTT	CASTSSWVGLSNSPLHF
NA	NA	TRBV7-8	TRBJ2-6	TGTGCCAGCAGCTCTCCCGGGGCCAACGTCCTGACTTTC	CASSSPGANVLTF
few	TRBD1	TRBV12-3/TRBV12-4	TRBJ1-2	TGTGCCAGCGGACAGGGAATGGATGGCTACACCTTC	CASGQGMDGYTF
NA	NA	TRBV27	TRBJ1-5	TGTGCCAGCAGTCCCTTAAGTAGGGATCAGCCCCAGCATTTT	CASSPLSRDQPQHF
NA	TRBD1	TRBV7-8	TRBJ1-6	TGTGCCAGCACCGACAGGGTTGGGTCCTATAATTCACCCCTCCACTTT	CASTDRVGSYNSPLHF
NA	TRBD2	TRBV7-9	TRBJ2-7	TGTGCCAGCAGCCCGAAAACGACTAGCACAAAGGAGCAGTACTTC	CASSPKTTSTKEQYF
NA	TRBD1	TRBV18	TRBJ2-5	TGTGCCAGCTCACCACAAGACCGGTCGGGCAGGGGGGAGACCCAGTACTTC	CASSPQDRSGRGETQYF
few	NA	TRBV7-6	TRBJ1-1	TGTGCCAGCAGCTTAGGGGGCGCGGGGACTGAAGCTTTCTTT	CASSLGGAGTEAFF
NA	NA	TRBV7-9	TRBJ1-3	TGTGCCAGCAGCCCTGCGCGCTCTGGAAACACCATATATTTT	CASSPARSGNTIYF
NA	NA	TRBV6-2/TRBV6-3	TRBJ2-3	TGTGCCAGCAGTTCGGAAAGAACGCAGTATTTT	CASSSERTQYF
NA	NA	TRBV12-3/TRBV12-4	TRBJ2-4	TGTGCCAGCAGTTTAGGCGACGGCATTCAGTACTTC	CASSLGDGIQYF
NA	NA	TRBV5-1	TRBJ2-1	TGCGCCAGCAGCTTGCTGGAGGGGACAAGAAGTGAGCAGTTCTTC	CASSLLEGTRSEQFF
NA	TRBD2	TRBV7-2	TRBJ2-5	TGTGCCAGCAGCTTAAGTCCTAGCGGAGGGTCTGAGACCCAGTACTTC	CASSLSPSGGSETQYF
few	NA	TRBV4-2	TRBJ1-5	TGTGCCAGCAGCCAAGGGACACTACAAGGGTATAATCAGCCCCAGCATTTT	CASSQGTLQGYNQPQHF
NA	NA	TRBV7-2	TRBJ2-4	TGTGCCAGCAGCTTAGGCAGATCGATAGCCAAAAACATTCAGTACTTC	CASSLGRSIAKNIQYF
NA	NA	TRBV29-1	TRBJ2-7	TGCAGCGCCGGCGACGGACACTCCTACGAGCAGTACTTC	CSAGDGHSYEQYF
NA	NA	TRBV12-3/TRBV12-4	TRBJ1-5	TGTGCCAGCACGAGGGGGGCGAGCAATCAGCCCCAGCATTTT	CASTRGASNQPQHF
NA	TRBD2	TRBV30	TRBJ2-1	TGTGCCTGGAGTGTAACGACTAGCGGGACCGGGTACTACAATGAGCAGTTCTTC	CAWSVTTSGTGYYNEQFF
NA	NA	TRBV12-3/TRBV12-4	TRBJ1-6	TGTGCCAGCAGTCAGTCCTCCTATAATTCACCCCTCCACTTT	CASSQSSYNSPLHF
NA	NA	TRBV7-9	TRBJ2-3	TGTGCCAGCAGCCCGCGGCCGGTCTCCTCCACAGATACGCAGTATTTT	CASSPRPVSSTDTQYF
NA	NA	TRBV6-2/TRBV6-3	TRBJ1-5	TGTGCCAGCGGAAGGCAAGCCAATCAGCCCCAGCATTTT	CASGRQANQPQHF
NA	NA	TRBV29-1	TRBJ2-1	TGCATGGGCTCAGAATACAATGAGCAGTTCTTC	CMGSEYNEQFF
few	TRBD2	TRBV29-1	TRBJ2-1	TGCAGCGTTGAGGGGTTAGCGGGGGGCTCCTACAATGAGCAGTTCTTC	CSVEGLAGGSYNEQFF
NA	TRBD2	TRBV28	TRBJ2-1	TGTGCCGTAAACGGGGGGGACTCCTACAATGAGCAGTTCTTC	CAVNGGDSYNEQFF
many	NA	TRBV28	TRBJ1-1	TGTGCCAGCAGTTTATGGGGTAGGGACACTGAAGCTTTCTTT	CASSLWGRDTEAFF
NA	NA	TRBV7-8	TRBJ1-2	TGTGCCAGCAGCTTAAATTTAAATGGCTACACCTTC	CASSLNLNGYTF
NA	TRBD1	TRBV28	TRBJ1-4	TGTGCCAGTTGGGGGACAGCGGCTAAAAAACTGTTTTTT	CASWGTAAKKLFF
few	NA	TRBV7-8	TRBJ1-4	TGTGCCAGCAGCGGCGTCATGGGGCAAGCAACTAATGAAAAACTGTTTTTT	CASSGVMGQATNEKLFF
few	NA	TRBV4-1	TRBJ1-2	TGCGCCAGCAGCCCCAGGGCGGGGGACCCTCGCGTCGGCTATGGCTACACCTTC	CASSPRAGDPRVGYGYTF
NA	NA	TRBV7-8	TRBJ2-3	TGTGCCAGCAGCCAAGATGACTCCCGGGATACGCAGTATTTT	CASSQDDSRDTQYF
few	NA	TRBV7-9	TRBJ2-1	TGTGCCAGCAGCTCTGGGTGGGGTGAGCAGTTCTTC	CASSSGWGEQFF
few	NA	TRBV19	TRBJ1-4	TGTGCCAGTAGTCCGCAGACGGTTGATAATGAAAAACTGTTTTTT	CASSPQTVDNEKLFF
few	TRBD1	TRBV14	TRBJ1-2	TGTGCCAGCAGCCAAGCCAACAGGGGTAGCTATGGCTACACCTTC	CASSQANRGSYGYTF
few	TRBD1	TRBV6-2/TRBV6-3	TRBJ2-1	TGTGCCAGCAGTACCGGGACAGGGGGCTTTAATGAGCAGTTCTTC	CASSTGTGGFNEQFF
few	TRBD1	TRBV15	TRBJ1-1	TGTGCCACCAGCCGAGAGGGGACAGGGTCTCGTACTGAAGCTTTCTTT	CATSREGTGSRTEAFF
few	TRBD1	TRBV7-9	TRBJ1-1	TGTGCCAGCAGCTGGACAGGGGGGGGGAACACTGAAGCTTTCTTT	CASSWTGGGNTEAFF
few	TRBD1	TRBV7-9	TRBJ2-4	TGTGCCAGCAGCCCCACCGGGACAGGGAAAAACATTCAGTACTTC	CASSPTGTGKNIQYF
few	NA	TRBV28	TRBJ2-5	TGTGCCAGCAGTTTAGACGGGGAAGAGACCCAGTACTTC	CASSLDGEETQYF
NA	TRBD2	TRBV27	TRBJ2-1	TGTGCCAGCAGTTTAAGGCGGGGGGCCCCCTCCTACAATGAGCAGTTCTTC	CASSLRRGAPSYNEQFF
NA	NA	TRBV6-1	TRBJ2-1	TGTGCCAGCAAGCTGGACGGGGCCTACAATGAGCAGTTCTTC	CASKLDGAYNEQFF
NA	NA	TRBV7-6	TRBJ1-1	TGTGCCAGCAGCTTAGGGGGGCAGGGTACCACTGAAGCTTTCTTT	CASSLGGQGTTEAFF
NA	NA	TRBV4-3	TRBJ1-1	TGCGCCAGCAGCCAAGATTGGGGTGGAGGAAGTGTAGCTTTCTTT	CASSQDWGGGSVAFF
many	NA	TRBV6-2/TRBV6-3	TRBJ2-2	TGTGCCAGCAGTTACCCCGGGGAGCTGTTTTTT	CASSYPGELFF
few	NA	TRBV7-9	TRBJ2-7	TGTGCCAGCAGCTTAGATGGCAGCTCCTCCTACGAGCAGTACTTC	CASSLDGSSSYEQYF
few	NA	TRBV7-9	TRBJ2-3	TGTGCCAGCAGCGCACAGGGTTTCCCCTCCACAGATACGCAGTATTTT	CASSAQGFPSTDTQYF
few	TRBD1	TRBV14	TRBJ1-2	TGTGCCAGCAGCGAAATAGGGGGCAGCTATGGCTACACCTTC	CASSEIGGSYGYTF
NA	NA	TRBV7-3	TRBJ1-1	TGTGCCAGCAGCTTAATGGGGACGGTGGGAACTGAAGCTTTCTTT	CASSLMGTVGTEAFF